This TCR beta chain emerged from a study of cytomegalovirus exposure and HLA in healthy donors. Study results and limitations: Some public TCRs appeared in many individuals, while most sequences were rare.

As concerns this clone: Antigen unknown.

There are 16 residues in the CDR3. CDR1 GTSNPN and CDR2 SVGIG come from the germline V gene (reference sequence). Losses at the gene ends were 5 bases for V and 9 bases for J; bases not matched to a gene: 16. The PCR had 60 Vbeta and 13 Jbeta primers. This table comes from immunoSEQ multiplex PCR, and its TCRdb copy is limited to in-frame clones, with some not included. This sample carries over 140,000 clones, about 80% of them seen once, and the ten largest clones take 1.4%. Sequencing was carried out using PBMCs. The V and J genes are TRBV30 and TRBJ1-6, with 7 bases identical to TRBD1. The sequence came from a man aged 30-40 years in good health and CMV-seropositive. The CDR3 DNA reads TGTGCCTGGGCCCCCCGCGGGGGGACAGCGGGTTCACCCCTCCACTTT. Amino acids: CAWAPRGGTAGSPLHF.